A selection of T cell receptor beta chains follows, all from one sample in a study of identical twins. TCRdb re-called the 5' RACE reads through MiXCR, storing one row per CDR3 protein. The profile shows hundreds of thousands of distinct CDR3 sequences, 8.5% to 9% of them singletons. These data also formed part of another study, on yellow fever vaccine responses in identical twins.

Material: PBMCs. The receptors here all came from a woman aged 18 to 35 in good health. The CDR3 runs from the conserved cysteine through the conserved F or W. D genes are given only for firm matches. Rows give clone size only sometimes, using once, few, many, or a class for an expanded clone.

cdr3_nt: TGCAGTGCTAGTGGGGCGGGAATGAACATTCAGTACTTC; cdr3_aa: CSASGAGMNIQYF; d_call: -; clone_size: -; v_call: TRBV20-1; j_call: TRBJ2-4
cdr3_nt: TGTGCCAGCAGCCACGCTATTCCCAGTGAGCAGTTCTTC; cdr3_aa: CASSHAIPSEQFF; d_call: -; clone_size: -; v_call: TRBV3-1; j_call: TRBJ2-1
cdr3_nt: TGTGCTAGTGGTTTGTACTCAGGGGGCCGAACCGGGGAGCTGTTTTTT; cdr3_aa: CASGLYSGGRTGELFF; d_call: TRBD1; clone_size: few; v_call: TRBV12-5; j_call: TRBJ2-2
cdr3_nt: TGTGCCAGCAGTGAATACCGCAGGGACTCCTACGAGCAGTACTTC; cdr3_aa: CASSEYRRDSYEQYF; d_call: -; clone_size: -; v_call: TRBV25-1; j_call: TRBJ2-7
cdr3_nt: TGTGCCAGCAGCCAAACGTTCGGGGAGAGCTCCTACAATGAGCAGTTCTTC; cdr3_aa: CASSQTFGESSYNEQFF; d_call: -; clone_size: -; v_call: TRBV7-2; j_call: TRBJ2-1
cdr3_nt: TGTGCCAGCAGTTTGGAGAGGGCTCCAAATGACTTC; cdr3_aa: CASSLERAPNDF; d_call: -; clone_size: -; v_call: TRBV28; j_call: TRBJ2-4
cdr3_nt: TGTGCCAGCAGCAGGCTGGGGGGCTCTAAGCAGTTCTTC; cdr3_aa: CASSRLGGSKQFF; d_call: -; clone_size: many; v_call: TRBV11-1; j_call: TRBJ2-1
cdr3_nt: TGTGCCAGCAGTTTAGCCGGTTTACGAGTCTACAATGAGCAGTTCTTC; cdr3_aa: CASSLAGLRVYNEQFF; d_call: -; clone_size: few; v_call: TRBV12-3/TRBV12-4; j_call: TRBJ2-1
cdr3_nt: TGCAGTGCTAGAGACGGGTCATGGCGTAGCGGGGAATTGGGGGAGCTGTTTTTT; cdr3_aa: CSARDGSWRSGELGELFF; d_call: TRBD2; clone_size: few; v_call: TRBV20-1; j_call: TRBJ2-2
cdr3_nt: TGTGCCAGCAGCTGGGGGGCAGAGAGCACAGATACGCAGTATTTT; cdr3_aa: CASSWGAESTDTQYF; d_call: -; clone_size: few; v_call: TRBV5-8; j_call: TRBJ2-3
cdr3_nt: TGCGCCAGCAGCTTGGGGGGCAGTGTCCCCTACGAGCAGTACTTC; cdr3_aa: CASSLGGSVPYEQYF; d_call: -; clone_size: many; v_call: TRBV5-1; j_call: TRBJ2-7
cdr3_nt: TGTGCCAGCAGTTCGTTACAGGGCGTTGGGACTGAAGCTTTCTTT; cdr3_aa: CASSSLQGVGTEAFF; d_call: -; clone_size: few; v_call: TRBV6-5; j_call: TRBJ1-1
cdr3_nt: TGTGCCAGCAGCTCCACGCTTAGCGGTACCTACGAGCAGTACTTC; cdr3_aa: CASSSTLSGTYEQYF; d_call: -; clone_size: few; v_call: TRBV7-8; j_call: TRBJ2-7
cdr3_nt: TGTGCCAGCAGCTTGGAGTTGGAAGAGACCCAGTACTTC; cdr3_aa: CASSLELEETQYF; d_call: -; clone_size: few; v_call: TRBV5-4; j_call: TRBJ2-5
cdr3_nt: TGTGCTAGCAGCCAGCGGGTCACAGATACGCAGTATTTT; cdr3_aa: CASSQRVTDTQYF; d_call: -; clone_size: many; v_call: TRBV7-7; j_call: TRBJ2-3
cdr3_nt: TGTGCCATCAGAAGGGACAGGGATAATGAGCAGTTCTTC; cdr3_aa: CAIRRDRDNEQFF; d_call: TRBD1; clone_size: many; v_call: TRBV10-3; j_call: TRBJ2-1
cdr3_nt: TGTGCCAGCAGCCAACTAGCGGGAGATCGCGATACGCAGTATTTT; cdr3_aa: CASSQLAGDRDTQYF; d_call: TRBD2; clone_size: -; v_call: TRBV7-2; j_call: TRBJ2-3
cdr3_nt: TGTGCCAGCAGCCAAGACGCCGGGGCTGGGGGCAATGAGCAGTTCTTC; cdr3_aa: CASSQDAGAGGNEQFF; d_call: -; clone_size: few; v_call: TRBV4-2; j_call: TRBJ2-1